Shown below are 21 T cell receptor beta chains from a single sample sequenced in a study of blood T cell repertoires in COVID-19. Measured with immunoSEQ multiplex PCR; TCRdb has only the in-frame clones, and not every one. The sample holds approximately 35,000 clones, 80% seen once. Source material: peripheral blood. Receptors were obtained from a man of 80 years or more with acute or convalescent COVID-19.

The rearrangement uses TRBV7-8 and TRBJ2-7, with 8 bases matching TRBD2. The CDR3 totals 16 residues. CDR1 and CDR2 (germline): SGHVS, FQNEAQ. The V segment lost 1 base and the J segment 6 bases; nucleotides outside the gene matches: 11. The CDR3 sequence: CASSLVTVAGSGEQYF. The CDR3, as DNA: TGTGCCAGCAGCTTAGTTACCGTAGCGGGAAGCGGCGAGCAGTACTTC.

The count of this clone is one. This chain joins TRBV6-6 and TRBJ1-5; weak D call: TRBD1 (5 bases). CDR3 size: 13 residues. V gave up 4 bases and J gave up 6 bases, with 10 bases separating them. CDR1 MNHNY and CDR2 SVGAGI come from the germline V gene (reference sequence). CDR3 coding DNA: TGTGCCAGCAGTTTTGGGGCAGGTCAGCCCCAGCATTTT. Its translation: CASSFGAGQPQHF.

The chain is built from TRBV7-9 and TRBJ2-7; 7 positions agree with TRBD2. J lost 2 bases, V lost 7 bases, and 8 bases had no gene match. The CDR3 is made up of 14 amino acids. In germline, CDR1 is SEHNR, CDR2 FQNEAQ (reference sequence). CDR3 amino acids: CASTLGSGAYEQYF. CDR3 DNA: TGTGCCAGCACCCTAGGGAGCGGGGCCTACGAGCAGTACTTC. The full variable domain, rest sourced from reference TRBV7-9 and TRBJ2-7, is DTGVSQNPRHKITKRGQNVTFRCDPISEHNRLYWYRQTLGQGPEFLTYFQNEAQLEKSRLLSDRFSAERPKGSFSTLEIQRTEQGDSAMYLCASTLGSGAYEQYFGPGTRLTVT.

The chain employs TRBV5-5 and TRBJ2-4; 10 bases are a match to TRBD2. The CDR3 runs 17 residues. V lost 6 bases to trimming and J lost 5 bases; unmatched junction nucleotides: 14. Germline CDR1 is SGHKS and CDR2 is YYEKEE (reference sequence). CDR3 amino acids: CASKALGTSGDENIQYF. In DNA, the CDR3 is TGTGCCAGCAAAGCTTTGGGAACTAGCGGGGATGAAAACATTCAGTACTTC.

This chain uses TRBV6-5 with TRBJ1-2, with D perhaps matching TRBD1 (6 bases). This CDR3 contains 12 residues. Germline V CDR1 and CDR2: MNHEY, SVGAGI. V was pared by 4 bases and J by 8 bases, with 11 bases between. CDR3 in amino acids: CASSSGVEGYTF. CDR3 coding DNA: TGTGCCAGCAGTTCAGGGGTTGAGGGCTACACCTTC.

The chain is built from TRBV7-2 and TRBJ2-5, with 12 bases lining up with TRBD2. This CDR3 spans 15 amino acids. J gave up 5 bases and V 6 bases, and 7 bases lay outside the gene matches. Per germline, CDR1 SGHTA and CDR2 FQGNSA. As DNA, the CDR3 is TGTGCCAGCAGGCGGACTAGCGGGACCTGGGAGACCCAGTACTTC. Residues: CASRRTSGTWETQYF.

The CDR3 spells CSASKGLAGSSTDTQYF. The CDR3 coding sequence is TGCAGTGCTAGTAAAGGTCTAGCGGGATCGAGTACAGATACGCAGTATTTT. This sequence joins TRBV20-1 and TRBJ2-3; 9 nucleotides align to TRBD2. Germline V gene lookup returns CDR1 DFQATT and CDR2 SNEGSKA (reference sequence). The CDR3 has 17 amino acids. Trimming cost V 3 bases and J 3 bases; bases outside gene matches: 13.

The V call is TRBV12-3 or TRBV12-4, the J call TRBJ2-1; TRBD1 is a possible D gene (5 bases). V was pared by 3 bases and J by 7 bases, with 10 bases between. The CDR3 loop spans 13 amino acids. CDR3 coding DNA: TGTGCCAGCAGTTTTGGGGCGAGTAATGAGCAGTTCTTC. Translating it yields CASSFGASNEQFF.

This clone came up many times. This chain links TRBV7-2 with TRBJ1-3; D is possibly TRBD1 (6 bases). The CDR3 is 18 residues long. V gave up 5 bases and J gave up 4 bases, with 24 bases separating them. Germline lookup yields CDR1 SGHTA and CDR2 FQGNSA. The CDR3 sequence is CASSPRGGWGGQGNTIYF. CDR3 nucleotides: TGTGCCAGCAGCCCCAGAGGAGGTTGGGGGGGCCAAGGAAACACCATATATTTT.

J is TRBJ2-4 and V is TRBV6-5, with D possibly matching TRBD1 (7 bases). Trimming shortened V by 4 bases and J by 1 base, and 14 bases separated the two germline ends. CDR1 is MNHEY, CDR2 SVGAGI, per germline. The CDR3 totals 16 residues. For the CDR3, the DNA is TGTGCCAGCAGTTCCGGGACAGCGGGTGCCAAAAACATTCAGTACTTC. It yields the protein CASSSGTAGAKNIQYF.

The V gene is TRBV2, the J gene TRBJ2-4; D remains unclear. CDR1 and CDR2 from the germline V gene are SNHLY and FYNNEI. Trimming stripped 2 bases from V and 0 bases from J, with 8 bases between. The CDR3 is 15 amino acids. The CDR3 region has the DNA TGTGCCAGCAGTGAACAGAGAGGAGCCAAAAACATTCAGTACTTC. As protein: CASSEQRGAKNIQYF.

J is TRBJ2-5 and V is TRBV2; no reliable D call. The length of the CDR3 is 14 residues. Trimming left V 7 bases short and J 5 bases short, with 17 bases between. Germline CDR1 reads SNHLY; CDR2 reads FYNNEI. The CDR3 reads CASNRQAPEETQYF. In nucleotides, the CDR3 is TGTGCCAGCAATAGACAAGCCCCCGAGGAGACCCAGTACTTC.

This clone showed up just a few times. The chain carries TRBV6-1 and TRBJ1-2; TRBD1 matches at 11 bases. The CDR3 consists of 15 residues. Germline CDR1 reads MNHNS; CDR2 reads SASEGT. V gave up 1 base and J gave up 6 bases; unmatched junction bases: 4. CDR3 coding DNA: TGTGCCAGCAGTGAAGTAATGGGACAGGGGGATGGCTACACCTTC. It translates to CASSEVMGQGDGYTF.

The CDR3 loop is CASSPRASGSMNSDTQYF. The CDR3 nucleotides are TGTGCCAGCTCACCACGGGCTAGCGGGAGTATGAATTCAGATACGCAGTATTTT. This sequence joins TRBV18 and TRBJ2-3, with TRBD2 identical over 10 bases. Germline values: CDR1 KGHSH, CDR2 LQKENI. J gave up 4 bases and V 1 base, and 11 bases lay outside the gene matches. CDR3 length: 18 residues.

This clone was seen at least ten times. The chain joins TRBV5-1 to TRBJ2-7; 11 bases line up with TRBD1. Looked up from germline, CDR1 is SGHRS and CDR2 is YFSETQ. The CDR3 is 15 residues long. After removal of 3 bases from V and 1 base from J, the junction contained 3 bases not matched to a gene. CDR3 sequence (DNA): TGCGCCAGCAGCTGGGGACAGGGGGTTTCCTACGAGCAGTACTTC. Its translation is CASSWGQGVSYEQYF.

The chain uses TRBV11-2 and TRBJ1-5, with D possibly being TRBD1 (6 bases). Germline V gives CDR1 SGHAT, CDR2 FQNNGV. Trimming removed 5 bases at V and 1 base at J, with 12 bases between. The CDR3 consists of 15 residues. The CDR3 loop is CASSPRGGSNQPQHF. In nucleotides, the CDR3 is TGTGCCAGCAGCCCTCGCGGGGGCAGCAATCAGCCCCAGCATTTT.

There are a few counts of this clone. The rearrangement uses TRBV4-1 and TRBJ2-7; 8 nucleotides align to TRBD1. This CDR3 contains 16 residues. Germline V lookup: CDR1 MGHRA, CDR2 YSYEKL. J gave up 3 bases and V 5 bases, and 12 bases lay outside the gene matches. CDR3 sequence: CASSGGQGGSLYEQYF. CDR3 nucleotides: TGCGCCAGCAGCGGAGGACAGGGTGGGTCCCTCTACGAGCAGTACTTC.

This clone was observed once. V and J are TRBV5-1 and TRBJ1-6, with D tentatively TRBD1 (5 bases). This CDR3 region has 18 residues. V gave up 1 base and J gave up 7 bases, with 21 bases separating them. Per germline, CDR1 SGHRS and CDR2 YFSETQ. CDR3 sequence (DNA): TGCGCCAGCAGCTTGTTTGGCAGGGAGGTGGACGCGAATTCACCCCTCCACTTT. Protein sequence: CASSLFGREVDANSPLHF. The variable domain in full, with the rest retrieved from reference TRBV5-1 and TRBJ1-6, is KAGVTQTPRYLIKTRGQQVTLSCSPISGHRSVSWYQQTPGQGLQFLFEYFSETQRNKGNFPGRFSGRQFSNSRSEMNVSTLELGDSALYLCASSLFGREVDANSPLHFGNGTRLTVT.

The CDR3 sequence is CASSPFQGATNEKLFF. Here the CDR3 DNA reads TGTGCCAGCTCACCATTCCAGGGGGCAACTAATGAAAAACTGTTTTTT. The J gene is TRBJ1-4, the V gene TRBV18; TRBD1 matches 7 bases. J was trimmed by 0 bases and V by 2 bases; bases with no gene match: 3. From germline, CDR1 is KGHSH and CDR2 LQKENI. This CDR3 has 16 amino acids.

The chain joins TRBV15 to TRBJ2-2, with 10 bases fitting TRBD1. The length of the CDR3 is 15 residues. V was clipped by 4 bases and J by 5 bases; unmatched bases: 4. Germline V CDR1 and CDR2: LNHNV, YYDKDF (reference sequence). CDR3 residues: CATSTRTGGTGELFF. Written as DNA, the CDR3 is TGTGCCACCAGCACCCGGACAGGGGGAACCGGGGAGCTGTTTTTT.

This clone was picked up one time. V gene TRBV6-2 or TRBV6-3 combines with J gene TRBJ2-7; TRBD1 matches 10 bases. V shed 2 bases, J shed 3 bases, and the junction held 7 bases outside the gene matches. From germline, CDR1 is MNHEY and CDR2 SVGEGT. The CDR3 length is 16 residues. The CDR3 is CASSYLGTGEGYEQYF. DNA for the CDR3: TGTGCCAGCAGTTACCTTGGGACAGGGGAGGGCTACGAGCAGTACTTC.